Described below is a single T cell receptor beta chain sequence and its context. Its antigen is not identified. The authors reverse transcribed all of the isolated RNA, so sequencing captured expressed TCRB transcripts. Data came from immunoSEQ multiplex PCR; TCRdb stores just in-frame clones and leaves some out. This table has 400,000 or so clones, roughly 12% appearing once. Blood was drawn once from each donor into heparinised tubes. The draws averaged about 120 mL. Researchers reported sorting CD4+ naive, central memory, regulatory and stem cell-like memory cells via CD45RO/CCR7/CD25/CD127/CD95/CD27. V was shortened by 7 bases and J by 1 base, with 11 bases between the two germline ends. This CDR3 comprises 13 residues. The germline CDR1 and CDR2 sequences are SGHRS and YFSETQ. The data belong to a study of beta chain features in type 1 diabetes. Study observations and caveats: Across all four CD4+ subsets, people with type 1 diabetes showed modestly shorter TCRB CDR3s. PCR might pick shorter templates more often, in the same way for patients and controls. More deletions and fewer insertions at VDJ junctions were seen in type 1 diabetes patients.

The clonotype originates from a young woman with type 1 diabetes. V gene TRBV5-1 combines with J gene TRBJ2-5; a possible D gene is TRBD1 (6 bases). The material sequenced was naive CD4+ T cells from blood. The CDR3 sequence is CASGGQPQETQYF. CDR3 coding DNA: TGCGCCAGCGGAGGACAGCCCCAAGAGACCCAGTACTTC.